This T cell receptor (beta chain) emerged from a study of T cell clonality in common variable immunodeficiency. Study results and limitations: CVID subjects had higher TCRbeta clonality than healthy controls, most marked in about a third.

Donors gave 5 to 8 ml heparinized peripheral whole blood. As for this clone: Its target is not known.

CVID and control samples used equivalent genomic DNA input. Sequencing used immunoSEQ multiplex PCR; TCRdb keeps in-frame clones, though not all of them. The specimen has under 50,000 clones, none found just once. The TCR sequence derives from a person between 18 and 70 years old in good health. The sample comprised peripheral blood mononuclear cells.

CDR3 residues: CASRVRQTQGTEAFF. The CDR3 DNA, read in part, is TGTGCCAGCAGAGTACGGCAAACTCAGGGCACTGAA. The rearrangement joins TRBV13 to TRBJ1-1, with D possibly matching TRBD1 (5 bases). Read coverage stops 3 residues before the CDR3 terminus; the germline J gene supplies the remainder. The germline gives CDR1 PRHDT, CDR2 FYEKMQ (reference sequence). V was cut by 6 bases and J by 4 bases, with 18 bases left in between. CDR3 length: 15 amino acids.